Below, 14 T cell receptor beta chains from the same sample are listed, as sequenced in a study of cytomegalovirus exposure and HLA in healthy donors (dated by TCRdb to about 2017). The library relied on the immunoSEQ multiplex PCR assay. A mixture of 60 forward primers for TCR Vbeta segments and 13 reverse primers for TCR Jbeta segments was used in the multiplex PCR. Not all clones reach the TCRdb copy of this immuneACCESS table, which keeps in-frame sequences only. Checked studies attribute under half of the gap to unresolved V genes and leave the rest unexplained. The sample table holds under 150,000 clones, of which approximately 61% were seen once. The ten largest make up over 1.5% of the sample. Specimen: PBMCs. These receptors originate from a man aged 25-45 years in good health and CMV-seropositive.

The V gene is TRBV10-3, the J gene TRBJ2-5, with 13 nucleotides matching TRBD2. Losses at the gene ends were 3 bases for V and 3 bases for J; bases not matched to a gene: 4. CDR1 ENHRY and CDR2 SYGVKD come from the germline V gene. This CDR3 contains 16 residues. CDR3 bases: TGTGCCATCAGTGAATACGGGACTAGCGGGAAAGAGACCCAGTACTTC. Protein product: CAISEYGTSGKETQYF.

The chain carries TRBV19 and TRBJ2-1, with 7 bases matching TRBD2. This CDR3 is built from 16 residues. Germline CDR1 LNHDA, CDR2 SQIVND (reference sequence). The ends lost 3 bases at V and 5 bases at J; junction bases unmatched: 10. The CDR3 loop reads CASSILWGGFHNEQFF. The CDR3 DNA sequence: TGTGCCAGTAGTATTCTCTGGGGGGGGTTTCACAATGAGCAGTTCTTC.

The chain couples TRBV7-9 to TRBJ2-5; tentatively, D is TRBD2 (6 bases). The CDR3 consists of 15 residues. Trimming cost V 5 bases and J 4 bases, with 17 bases left between them. Germline CDR1 is SEHNR and CDR2 is FQNEAQ (reference sequence). The chain's CDR3 is CASSLSPGGGETQYF. CDR3 nucleotide sequence: TGTGCCAGCAGCCTGTCGCCTGGGGGAGGAGAGACCCAGTACTTC. Looking up the rest from reference TRBV7-9 and TRBJ2-5 gives the full variable domain: DTGVSQNPRHKITKRGQNVTFRCDPISEHNRLYWYRQTLGQGPEFLTYFQNEAQLEKSRLLSDRFSAERPKGSFSTLEIQRTEQGDSAMYLCASSLSPGGGETQYFGPGTRLLVL.

The gene calls are TRBV6-5 and TRBJ2-7; TRBD2 aligns across 8 bases. The CDR3 has 16 amino acids. Germline lookup yields CDR1 MNHEY and CDR2 SVGAGI. V lost 2 bases to trimming and J lost 3 bases; unmatched junction nucleotides: 9. CDR3 residues: CASSYTPGTRVYEQYF. The CDR3 DNA reads as TGTGCCAGCAGTTACACCCCCGGGACTAGAGTCTACGAGCAGTACTTC.

The V gene is TRBV7-3, the J gene TRBJ2-7; tentatively, D is TRBD1 (5 bases). The CDR3 length is 13 residues. V was clipped by 1 base and J by 3 bases, with 7 bases between them. In germline, CDR1 is SGHTA, CDR2 FQGTGA. CDR3 sequence reads: CASSLRGGYEQYF. CDR3 nucleotides: TGTGCCAGCAGCTTAAGGGGCGGCTACGAGCAGTACTTC.

CDR3 in amino acids: CASSFLDRVSNSPLHF. The DNA of the CDR3 is TGTGCCAGCAGTTTTCTGGACAGGGTATCCAATTCACCCCTCCACTTT. The chain recombines TRBV27 with TRBJ1-6; TRBD1 aligns across 8 bases. J lost 7 bases, V lost 3 bases, and 8 bases had no gene match. The CDR3 totals 16 residues. Germline CDR1 MNHEY, CDR2 SMNVEV (reference sequence).

This chain joins TRBV5-4 and TRBJ2-1, with TRBD2 as a possible D gene (5 bases). V shed 2 bases and J shed 0 bases, with 9 bases lying between them. The length of the CDR3 is 15 residues. Germline V CDR1 and CDR2: SGHNT, YYREEE (reference sequence). Here the CDR3 DNA reads TGTGCCAGCAGCTTAGGGAGCAGCTCCTACAATGAGCAGTTCTTC. Its protein product is CASSLGSSSYNEQFF.

The V and J genes are TRBV6-5 and TRBJ1-2; a weak D match, TRBD1 (5 bases). Germline V gene data show CDR1 as MNHEY and CDR2 as SVGAGI. Trimming stripped 6 bases from V and 6 bases from J, with 20 bases between. This CDR3 is 15 amino acids long. CDR3 in amino acids: CASSPWLGGRNGYTF. The DNA of the CDR3 is TGTGCCAGCAGCCCCTGGTTGGGGGGAAGAAATGGCTACACCTTC.

The chain employs TRBV27 and TRBJ2-1, with TRBD2 identical over 7 bases. Germline assignment: CDR1 MNHEY and CDR2 SMNVEV (reference sequence). There are 15 residues in the CDR3. The J segment lost 2 bases and the V segment lost 1 base, leaving 2 bases of the junction unmatched. Here the CDR3 reads CASSLFAGAYNEQFF. Written as DNA, the CDR3 is TGTGCCAGCAGTTTATTTGCGGGAGCCTACAATGAGCAGTTCTTC.

The chain links TRBV18 to TRBJ2-7; 8 bases line up with TRBD1. Germline assignment: CDR1 KGHSH and CDR2 LQKENI. Unmatched junction bases numbered 5, after V lost 3 bases and J lost 4 bases. This CDR3 region has 14 residues. The CDR3 bases are TGTGCCAGCTCACCCTCCCAGGGGGCGTACGAGCAGTACTTC. Protein product: CASSPSQGAYEQYF.

The V call is TRBV5-5, the J call TRBJ2-5; D not certain. This CDR3 comprises 13 residues. The germline V gene encodes CDR1 SGHKS and CDR2 YYEKEE (reference sequence). Trimming took off 0 bases at V and 2 bases at J, with 5 bases between the two ends. CDR3 residues: CASSLARQETQYF. As DNA, the CDR3 is TGTGCCAGCAGCTTGGCCAGACAAGAGACCCAGTACTTC.

The V gene is TRBV5-1, the J gene TRBJ2-5, with 12 positions matching TRBD2. This CDR3 contains 17 residues. V was pared by 3 bases and J by 3 bases, with 9 bases of the junction left unmatched. The germline CDR1 and CDR2 sequences are SGHRS and YFSETQ. The CDR3 coding sequence is TGCGCCAGCAGCTGGCGGGGGGGACTAGCGGGCAAAGAGACCCAGTACTTC. As protein: CASSWRGGLAGKETQYF.

This clone was seen only a few times. This chain uses TRBV7-2 with TRBJ1-1; D is possibly TRBD1 (6 bases). CDR1 is SGHTA and CDR2 is FQGNSA in the germline V gene. V lost 4 bases and J 1 base, leaving 16 bases between the germline ends. The CDR3 runs 16 residues. DNA for the CDR3: TGTGCCAGCAGCTACAGGGTTAGCTCCGGGAACACTGAAGCTTTCTTT. Translated: CASSYRVSSGNTEAFF.

V usage is TRBV4-1 and J usage is TRBJ1-1; 11 nucleotides match TRBD1. The J segment lost 11 bases and the V segment lost 1 base, leaving 6 bases of the junction unmatched. The length of the CDR3 is 14 residues. CDR1 is MGHRA, CDR2 YSYEKL, per germline. CDR3 nucleotides: TGCGCCAGCAGCCAAGGGACAGGGGGCTTGAGGGCTTTCTTT. Translated: CASSQGTGGLRAFF.